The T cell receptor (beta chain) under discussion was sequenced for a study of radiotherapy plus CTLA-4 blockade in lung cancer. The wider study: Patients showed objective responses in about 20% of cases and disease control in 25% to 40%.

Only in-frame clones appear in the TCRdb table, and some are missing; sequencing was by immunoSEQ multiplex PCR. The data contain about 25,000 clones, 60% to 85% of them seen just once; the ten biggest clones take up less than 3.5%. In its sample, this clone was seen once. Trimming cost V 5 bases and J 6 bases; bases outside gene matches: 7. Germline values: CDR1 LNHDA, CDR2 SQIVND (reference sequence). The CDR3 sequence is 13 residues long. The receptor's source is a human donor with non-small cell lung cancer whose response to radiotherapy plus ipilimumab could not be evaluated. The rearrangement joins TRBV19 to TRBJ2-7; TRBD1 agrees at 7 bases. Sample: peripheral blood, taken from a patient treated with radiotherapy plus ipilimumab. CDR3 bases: TGTGCCAGTAGTCACCAGACAGGGACCGAGCAGTACTTC. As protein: CASSHQTGTEQYF.